This is a list of T cell receptor beta chains from one sample in a study of radiotherapy plus CTLA-4 blockade in lung cancer. Some clones are missing from TCRdb's copy, which holds only in-frame ones; the method was immunoSEQ multiplex PCR. The sample holds around 99,000 clones, about 91% seen once. The sequencing used peripheral blood, collected from a patient treated with radiotherapy plus ipilimumab. These receptors all come from a human donor with non-small cell lung cancer that progressed on radiotherapy plus ipilimumab. Both conserved end residues are part of each CDR3. A D gene is named only where the DNA matches it firmly. The size of a clone is reported for some rows only, either as once, few or many, or as a class for expanded clones.

V	J	size	D	CDR3	DNA
TRBV7-9	TRBJ2-1	few	TRBD2	CASSTGSLAGEFNEQFF	TGTGCCAGCAGCACCGGGTCACTAGCGGGAGAGTTCAATGAGCAGTTCTTC
TRBV9	TRBJ2-5	NA	TRBD2	CASSVAGLAGVETQYF	TGTGCCAGCAGCGTAGCCGGACTAGCGGGGGTAGAGACCCAGTACTTC
TRBV27	TRBJ1-5	NA	TRBD1	CASSPTGRINQPQHF	TGTGCCAGCAGTCCGACAGGGCGAATCAATCAGCCCCAGCATTTT
TRBV13	TRBJ2-2	NA	NA	CASSLLGWGRRTGELFF	TGTGCCAGCAGCTTGTTGGGCTGGGGGAGACGGACCGGGGAGCTGTTTTTT
TRBV7-3	TRBJ2-1	NA	TRBD1	CASSFLRRQGVAAEQFF	TGTGCCAGCAGCTTTCTAAGGAGACAGGGGGTTGCGGCTGAGCAGTTCTTC
TRBV7-8	TRBJ2-7	NA	TRBD2	CASIAGRQTEQYF	TGTGCCAGCATAGCGGGACGCCAGACCGAGCAGTACTTC
TRBV6-1	TRBJ1-4	NA	NA	CATSRSEKLFF	TGTGCCACCTCGCGGAGCGAAAAACTGTTTTTT
TRBV18	TRBJ2-3	NA	NA	CASSPGLNTDTQYF	TGTGCCAGCTCACCCGGGCTCAACACAGATACGCAGTATTTT
TRBV5-1	TRBJ2-1	once	TRBD2	CASSTGTSGISAWQFF	TGCGCCAGCAGCACGGGGACTAGCGGGATATCAGCGTGGCAGTTCTTC
TRBV19	TRBJ2-5	NA	TRBD2	CASASGSVETQYF	TGTGCCAGTGCTAGCGGGAGTGTAGAGACCCAGTACTTC
TRBV11-2	TRBJ1-3	NA	NA	CASSFRAGNTIYF	TGTGCCAGCAGCTTCAGGGCTGGAAACACCATATATTTT
TRBV5-8	TRBJ2-2	NA	NA	CASSRTREIQTGELFF	TGTGCCAGCAGCAGGACTCGCGAGATCCAAACCGGGGAGCTGTTTTTT
TRBV27	TRBJ2-1	NA	NA	CASSRYAAAPRNEQFF	TGTGCCAGCAGCCGATACGCAGCGGCACCACGCAATGAGCAGTTCTTC
TRBV15	TRBJ2-1	NA	NA	CATSTRSYNEQFF	TGTGCCACCAGCACTAGGTCCTACAATGAGCAGTTCTTC
TRBV10-2	TRBJ2-7	NA	NA	CASSERTVSYEQYF	TGCGCCAGCAGTGAGAGGACCGTCAGCTACGAGCAGTACTTC
TRBV5-4	TRBJ1-2	NA	NA	CASSFWDTTYGYTF	TGTGCCAGCAGCTTCTGGGACACCACCTATGGCTACACCTTC
TRBV7-2	TRBJ1-2	NA	NA	CASSYRQATYGYTF	TGTGCCAGCAGCTACCGACAGGCGACCTATGGCTACACCTTC
TRBV27	TRBJ1-5	NA	NA	CASSYRFGQPQHF	TGTGCCAGCAGCTACCGGTTCGGTCAGCCCCAGCATTTT
TRBV5-5	TRBJ2-3	once	NA	CASRLWRVTDTQYF	TGTGCCAGCAGGTTATGGCGAGTGACAGATACGCAGTATTTT
TRBV25-1	TRBJ1-4	NA	NA	CASSDTGANEKLFF	TGTGCCAGCAGTGATACAGGAGCTAATGAAAAACTGTTTTTT
TRBV5-1	TRBJ2-7	NA	TRBD2	CASRAGPGSYEQYF	TGCGCCAGCAGAGCGGGACCCGGCTCCTACGAGCAGTACTTC
TRBV27	TRBJ2-1	once	TRBD2	CASGLTRLAAIPDNEQFF	TGTGCCAGCGGCCTTACAAGACTAGCGGCCATCCCGGACAATGAGCAGTTCTTC
TRBV14	TRBJ2-2	NA	TRBD2	CASSQVPIGSLAANTGELFF	TGTGCCAGCAGCCAAGTTCCGATTGGGAGTCTAGCGGCGAACACCGGGGAGCTGTTTTTT
TRBV9	TRBJ2-1	NA	NA	CASSDSSANNEQFF	TGTGCCAGCAGCGATTCTAGCGCGAACAATGAGCAGTTCTTC
TRBV4-2	TRBJ2-1	NA	NA	CASSQEPVDDEQFF	TGTGCCAGCAGCCAAGAACCAGTCGACGATGAGCAGTTCTTC
TRBV19	TRBJ2-2	NA	TRBD2	CASSIGLAGGPVGTGELFF	TGTGCCAGTAGTATCGGGCTAGCGGGAGGGCCGGTGGGCACCGGGGAGCTGTTTTTT
TRBV30	TRBJ2-7	NA	NA	CAWSVGTPGSYEQYF	TGTGCCTGGAGTGTTGGAACACCCGGATCCTACGAGCAGTACTTC
TRBV5-1	TRBJ2-1	NA	TRBD2	CASSLDSLTSGTYNEQFF	TGCGCCAGCAGCTTAGATTCGTTGACTAGCGGGACCTACAATGAGCAGTTCTTC
TRBV19	TRBJ2-7	once	NA	CASKSSGAGGDNYEQYF	TGTGCCAGTAAATCGTCGGGCGCTGGCGGGGATAACTACGAGCAGTACTTC
TRBV11-2	TRBJ1-4	NA	TRBD1	CASSLGTATLNEKLFF	TGTGCCAGCAGTCTCGGGACAGCAACTCTTAATGAAAAACTGTTTTTT
TRBV5-8	TRBJ1-4	few	NA	CASSLGSLSFF	TGTGCCAGCAGCTTGGGCTCATTATCATTTTTT
TRBV5-1	TRBJ2-2	once	NA	CASSPGTLGVGELFF	TGCGCCAGCAGCCCCGGGACTCTAGGGGTCGGGGAGCTGTTTTTT
TRBV7-9	TRBJ2-3	NA	TRBD2	CASSLRVLAGGDATDTQYF	TGTGCCAGCAGCTTAAGAGTTCTAGCGGGAGGGGATGCGACAGATACGCAGTATTTT
TRBV6-6	TRBJ2-7	NA	TRBD2	CASSYSAGGAYEQYF	TGTGCCAGCAGTTACTCAGCGGGAGGGGCCTACGAGCAGTACTTC
TRBV5-1	TRBJ2-3	once	NA	CASSGHGSSTDTQYF	TGCGCCAGCAGCGGACACGGTTCTAGCACAGATACGCAGTATTTT
TRBV7-9	TRBJ2-1	few	NA	CASSLAAGPPGQFF	TGTGCCAGCAGCTTAGCTGCTGGGCCCCCCGGGCAGTTCTTC
TRBV6-1	TRBJ1-5	NA	NA	CASILQVGDQPQHF	TGTGCCAGCATCTTACAGGTGGGGGATCAGCCCCAGCATTTT
TRBV5-1	TRBJ2-7	NA	NA	CASSLDGYSYEQYF	TGCGCCAGCAGCTTGGATGGCTACTCCTACGAGCAGTACTTC
TRBV7-3	TRBJ2-2	NA	NA	CASGQRSTGELFF	TGTGCCAGCGGGCAGCGCAGCACCGGGGAGCTGTTTTTT
TRBV19	TRBJ2-4	NA	NA	CASSPPGEGDRSIQYF	TGTGCCAGTAGTCCCCCGGGTGAGGGAGATCGTAGCATTCAGTACTTC
TRBV19	TRBJ2-7	NA	TRBD1	CASRMTGTYEQYF	TGTGCCAGTAGGATGACAGGGACCTACGAGCAGTACTTC
TRBV19	TRBJ1-4	NA	NA	CASSPDSPRKLFF	TGTGCCAGTAGTCCGGATTCCCCCCGAAAACTGTTTTTT
TRBV5-1	TRBJ1-2	once	NA	CASSFGARQGHGYTF	TGCGCCAGCAGCTTTGGGGCACGGCAAGGGCATGGCTACACCTTC
TRBV28	TRBJ1-3	NA	NA	CASSFRARGNTIYF	TGTGCCAGCAGTTTTCGCGCCCGTGGAAACACCATATATTTT
TRBV11-3	TRBJ2-3	NA	TRBD2	CASSGRAPGTDTQYF	TGTGCCAGCAGCGGGAGGGCTCCGGGCACAGATACGCAGTATTTT
TRBV11-2	TRBJ2-3	NA	NA	CASSSRGLQYF	TGTGCCAGCAGCTCCCGCGGTCTGCAGTATTTT
TRBV27	TRBJ2-7	NA	NA	CASSSPGLAIIYRYEQYF	TGTGCCAGCAGTTCCCCGGGTCTAGCCATCATTTACCGCTACGAGCAGTACTTC
TRBV7-7	TRBJ2-7	NA	NA	CASSFGPAYEQYF	TGTGCTAGCAGCTTTGGCCCAGCCTACGAGCAGTACTTC
TRBV7-9	TRBJ1-1	once	NA	CASSLEGRTEAFF	TGTGCCAGCAGCTTAGAGGGACGGACTGAAGCTTTCTTT
TRBV30	TRBJ2-3	NA	NA	CAWSVSFGSDTQYF	TGTGCCTGGAGTGTTAGTTTCGGCTCAGATACGCAGTATTTT
TRBV5-4	TRBJ1-1	NA	NA	CASSFGDGTTEAFF	TGTGCCAGCAGTTTTGGGGATGGGACCACTGAAGCTTTCTTT
TRBV7-9	TRBJ2-1	once	NA	CASSLATEQFF	TGTGCCAGCAGCTTAGCGACTGAGCAGTTCTTC
TRBV9	TRBJ2-7	NA	TRBD2	CASSAGTSASYEQYF	TGTGCCAGCAGCGCCGGGACTAGCGCCTCCTACGAGCAGTACTTC
TRBV7-8	TRBJ1-2	once	TRBD1	CASSSQGLDGYTF	TGTGCCAGCAGCTCACAGGGGTTGGATGGCTACACCTTC
TRBV6-6	TRBJ1-2	NA	TRBD1	CASSRDRIYGYTF	TGTGCCAGCAGTCGGGACAGAATCTATGGCTACACCTTC